The 30 T cell receptor beta chains below come from one sample, sequenced in a study of radiation and T cells in renal cell carcinoma. Sequencing was performed with immunoSEQ multiplex PCR; in TCRdb, only in-frame clones are kept and a portion is missing. This table holds 70,000 or so clones, roughly 87% found once. The time point: blood 2 weeks post-SBRT. Treatment defined: 15 Gy SBRT to primary tumor, nephrectomy 4 weeks later. Source: blood, taken from a patient whose treatment included radiotherapy and nephrectomy. These receptors were obtained from a man in his 60s with renal cell carcinoma.

This clone showed up just once. The genes are TRBV5-1 and TRBJ2-7; D possibly corresponds to TRBD1 (7 bases). V was clipped by 4 bases and J by 0 bases, with 23 bases between them. This CDR3 is built from 18 residues. The germline CDR1 and CDR2 sequences are SGHRS and YFSETQ. CDR3 in amino acids: CASSQAWGAGTASYEQYF. The CDR3 nucleotides are TGCGCCAGCAGCCAAGCTTGGGGGGCTGGGACAGCCTCCTACGAGCAGTACTTC. The variable domain in full, completed from reference TRBV5-1 and TRBJ2-7, reads KAGVTQTPRYLIKTRGQQVTLSCSPISGHRSVSWYQQTPGQGLQFLFEYFSETQRNKGNFPGRFSGRQFSNSRSEMNVSTLELGDSALYLCASSQAWGAGTASYEQYFGPGTRLTVT.

This chain links TRBV29-1 with TRBJ2-3; TRBD2 agrees at 8 bases. This CDR3 has 13 amino acids. CDR1 and CDR2 from the germline V gene are SQVTM and ANQGSEA. V was pared by 7 bases and J by 4 bases, with 7 bases of the junction left unmatched. This CDR3 reads CSARGGRADTQYF. The DNA of the CDR3 is TGCAGCGCCCGGGGGGGCAGGGCAGATACGCAGTATTTT.

The chain combines TRBV6-5 with TRBJ1-6; a weak D match, TRBD1 (5 bases). This CDR3 contains 14 residues. Deletions cut 0 bases from V and 7 bases from J, with 7 bases between. Germline V gene data show CDR1 as MNHEY and CDR2 as SVGAGI. DNA of the CDR3: TGTGCCAGCAGTTACTCACGGGGGAATTCACCCCTCCACTTT. It translates to CASSYSRGNSPLHF.

The J gene is TRBJ2-3, the V gene TRBV6-1, with TRBD2 matching over 7 bases. V lost 4 bases, J lost 5 bases, and 9 bases stayed unmatched. Per germline, CDR1 MNHNS and CDR2 SASEGT. This CDR3 spans 15 amino acids. Written as DNA, the CDR3 is TGTGCCAGCAGTGTAGGACTAGGCGGACAAGATACGCAGTATTTT. It codes for CASSVGLGGQDTQYF.

This chain connects TRBV7-2 to TRBJ2-5, with D hard to call. CDR1 and CDR2 (germline): SGHTA, FQGNSA. The length of the CDR3 is 14 residues. Deletions cut 0 bases from V and 1 base from J, with 6 bases between. This chain's CDR3 is CASSLARLQETQYF. CDR3 DNA: TGTGCCAGCAGCTTAGCCAGGCTCCAAGAGACCCAGTACTTC.

This sequence joins TRBV6-6 and TRBJ2-7; no clear D gene. The V and J ends lost 5 bases and 3 bases respectively, with 11 bases between them. The CDR3 spans 13 residues. Germline V gene data show CDR1 as MNHNY and CDR2 as SVGAGI (reference sequence). CDR3 coding DNA: TGTGCCAGCAGTCAAGAGGTCTTCTACGAGCAGTACTTC. It encodes CASSQEVFYEQYF.

This clone came up once. The chain employs TRBV5-1 and TRBJ2-1; D unclear. In germline, CDR1 is SGHRS, CDR2 YFSETQ. The CDR3 runs 14 residues. Trimming removed 0 bases at V and 0 bases at J, with 4 bases between. CDR3 loop: CASSLASSYNEQFF. CDR3 nucleotide sequence: TGCGCCAGCAGCTTGGCTAGCTCCTACAATGAGCAGTTCTTC.

The chain recombines TRBV4-2 with TRBJ2-1; 13 bases agree with TRBD2. Germline CDR1 LGHNA, CDR2 YNFKEQ. The CDR3 spans 17 residues. V dropped 5 bases and J dropped 9; count of bases not matched to a gene: 13. The CDR3 protein is CASSENPGTSGIREQFF. The DNA for the CDR3 is TGTGCCAGCAGCGAAAATCCCGGGACTAGCGGGATCCGTGAGCAGTTCTTC.

This sequence joins TRBV6-1 and TRBJ2-7; no firm D call. Trimming removed 2 bases at V and 0 bases at J, with 2 bases between. Germline V gives CDR1 MNHNS, CDR2 SASEGT. This CDR3 is 12 amino acids long. For the CDR3, the DNA is TGTGCCAGCAGTGAAACCTCCTACGAGCAGTACTTC. This translates into CASSETSYEQYF.

The chain joins TRBV27 to TRBJ2-1; 12 bases agree with TRBD2. The CDR3 loop spans 15 amino acids. CDR1 MNHEY and CDR2 SMNVEV come from the germline V gene (reference sequence). The J segment lost 7 bases and the V segment lost 7 bases, leaving 8 bases of the junction unmatched. The CDR3 DNA is TGTGCCAGCAACAGACTAGCGGGAGACCGGAATGAGCAGTTCTTC. Translation: CASNRLAGDRNEQFF.

J is TRBJ2-7 and V is TRBV27, with D possibly being TRBD2 (6 bases). The V end lost 2 bases, the J end lost 4 bases, and 9 bases lay between the germline ends. Germline V lookup: CDR1 MNHEY, CDR2 SMNVEV (reference sequence). This CDR3 has 13 residues. CDR3 coding DNA: TGTGCCAGCAGTTTAGCAGGGAGGTACGAGCAGTACTTC. Encoded protein: CASSLAGRYEQYF.

This clone was seen a few times. The rearrangement links TRBV6-5 to TRBJ2-7; D is perhaps TRBD1 (5 bases). Trimming stripped 2 bases from V and 6 bases from J, with 11 bases between. Germline V gene data show CDR1 as MNHEY and CDR2 as SVGAGI. The length of the CDR3 is 13 residues. The chain's CDR3 is CASSYGAGSEQYF. The CDR3 nucleotides read TGTGCCAGCAGTTACGGGGCAGGGTCCGAGCAGTACTTC.

The chain combines TRBV4-2 with TRBJ2-2, with no clear D. The germline CDR1 and CDR2 sequences are LGHNA and YNFKEQ. Between the trimmed V and J ends, which lost 1 base and 2 bases, there was a span of 8 bases. CDR3 length equals 15 residues. The CDR3 is CASSQAGGNTGELFF. The CDR3 nucleotides are TGTGCCAGCAGCCAAGCGGGCGGAAACACCGGGGAGCTGTTTTTT.

This chain connects TRBV6-1 to TRBJ1-5; the D gene is possibly TRBD1 (6 bases). Looked up from germline, CDR1 is MNHNS and CDR2 is SASEGT. V lost 2 bases to trimming and J lost 7 bases, with 12 bases between them. The CDR3 runs to 14 residues. The CDR3 sequence: CASSERGAQQPQHF. For the CDR3, the DNA is TGTGCCAGCAGTGAACGGGGGGCTCAGCAGCCCCAGCATTTT.

The V gene is TRBV6-6, the J gene TRBJ2-3; D not resolved. The V and J ends lost 3 bases and 4 bases respectively, with 8 bases between them. The CDR3 runs to 13 residues. The germline gives CDR1 MNHNY, CDR2 SVGAGI (reference sequence). The CDR3: CASSYLTADTQYF. The CDR3 DNA reads as TGTGCCAGCAGTTATTTGACGGCAGATACGCAGTATTTT.

This chain uses TRBV10-1 with TRBJ2-3; 12 positions agree with TRBD2. The junction had 10 bases not matched to a gene; V was cut back by 5 bases and J by 4 bases. The CDR3 extends over 17 amino acids. CDR1 is WNHNN and CDR2 is SYGVQD in the germline V gene (reference sequence). CDR3 protein: CASSRASGRAAADTQYF. CDR3 coding DNA: TGCGCCAGCAGTCGGGCTAGCGGGAGGGCCGCAGCAGATACGCAGTATTTT.

The V gene is TRBV5-1, the J gene TRBJ1-2; D perhaps matches TRBD1 (6 bases). CDR3 size: 15 residues. The germline V and J ends were trimmed by 4 bases and 1 base, with 14 bases remaining between them. CDR1 is SGHRS and CDR2 is YFSETQ in the germline V gene. CDR3: CASSPDSTINYGYTF. CDR3 in DNA: TGCGCCAGCAGCCCGGACAGCACAATTAACTATGGCTACACCTTC. The entire variable domain, with the rest obtained from reference TRBV5-1 and TRBJ1-2, is as follows: KAGVTQTPRYLIKTRGQQVTLSCSPISGHRSVSWYQQTPGQGLQFLFEYFSETQRNKGNFPGRFSGRQFSNSRSEMNVSTLELGDSALYLCASSPDSTINYGYTFGSGTRLTVV.

The rearrangement joins TRBV7-9 to TRBJ2-7, with D possibly being TRBD1 or TRBD2 (6 bases each). This CDR3 has 14 residues. Per the germline V gene, CDR1 is SEHNR and CDR2 is FQNEAQ (reference sequence). Trimming left V 5 bases short and J 2 bases short, with 13 bases between. DNA for the CDR3: TGTGCCAGCAGCCCAGGTGGGGGGCCCTACGAGCAGTACTTC. Translating gives CASSPGGGPYEQYF.

This sequence joins TRBV19 and TRBJ2-1, with D possibly TRBD2 on 6 matching bases. CDR1 is LNHDA and CDR2 is SQIVND in the germline V gene (reference sequence). V lost 6 bases and J 1 base, leaving 10 bases between the germline ends. The CDR3 is 14 residues long. The CDR3 loop is CASSTGLSYNEQFF. Here the CDR3 DNA reads TGTGCCAGTAGCACGGGACTTTCCTACAATGAGCAGTTCTTC.

V gene TRBV30 combines with J gene TRBJ1-2; 9 nucleotides line up with TRBD1. The ends lost 5 bases at V and 2 bases at J; junction bases unmatched: 9. Germline CDR1 reads GTSNPN; CDR2 reads SVGIG (reference sequence). The CDR3 is made up of 15 amino acids. CDR3 in DNA: TGTGCCTGGCGGAGGGACAGGGCCATAAACTATGGCTACACCTTC. The encoded protein is CAWRRDRAINYGYTF.

V usage is TRBV6-1 and J usage is TRBJ2-5; D remains ambiguous. Trimming left V 5 bases short and J 4 bases short, with 14 bases between. The CDR3 runs 14 residues. Germline lookup yields CDR1 MNHNS and CDR2 SASEGT. The CDR3 DNA sequence: TGTGCCAGCAGTTATTTTGGGCACGCAGAGACCCAGTACTTC. This translates into CASSYFGHAETQYF.

The chain employs TRBV11-2 and TRBJ1-1, with TRBD1 identical over 8 bases. V gave up 5 bases and J gave up 5 bases; unmatched junction bases: 10. In germline, CDR1 is SGHAT, CDR2 FQNNGV. The CDR3 is 15 residues long. The CDR3 reads CASSAGQGAITEAFF. The DNA for the CDR3 is TGTGCCAGCAGCGCCGGGCAGGGGGCTATAACTGAAGCTTTCTTT.

V usage is TRBV27 and J usage is TRBJ1-2; D unresolved. This CDR3 spans 14 amino acids. The germline V and J ends were trimmed by 1 base and 5 bases, with 11 bases remaining between them. CDR1 is MNHEY, CDR2 SMNVEV, per germline (reference sequence). The CDR3 DNA follows: TGTGCCAGCAGTTTATTACCGGGGTCGTATGGCTACACCTTC. This encodes CASSLLPGSYGYTF.

The rearrangement joins TRBV5-1 to TRBJ2-7; 7 nucleotides agree with TRBD2. The CDR3 runs 16 residues. The ends lost 3 bases at V and 4 bases at J; junction bases unmatched: 13. From germline, CDR1 is SGHRS and CDR2 YFSETQ. The CDR3 sequence: CASSSSPSSGGYEQYF. DNA for the CDR3: TGCGCCAGCAGCTCGTCCCCTTCTAGCGGCGGTTACGAGCAGTACTTC. Combining the CDR3 with reference TRBV5-1 and TRBJ2-7 gives the whole variable domain KAGVTQTPRYLIKTRGQQVTLSCSPISGHRSVSWYQQTPGQGLQFLFEYFSETQRNKGNFPGRFSGRQFSNSRSEMNVSTLELGDSALYLCASSSSPSSGGYEQYFGPGTRLTVT.

The chain recombines TRBV2 with TRBJ2-1; 7 bases match TRBD1. Germline CDR1 SNHLY, CDR2 FYNNEI. J lost 7 bases, V lost 8 bases, and 8 bases had no gene match. This CDR3 is built from 13 residues. The CDR3 spells CASGKGAQNEQFF. The CDR3 DNA is TGTGCCAGCGGGAAGGGGGCGCAGAATGAGCAGTTCTTC.

The CDR3 loop is CASSDGLAGIKNIQYF. The CDR3 coding sequence is TGTGCCAGCAGTGATGGGCTAGCGGGGATCAAAAACATTCAGTACTTC. This chain joins TRBV2 and TRBJ2-4; 9 nucleotides line up with TRBD2. CDR3 length: 16 amino acids. CDR1 SNHLY and CDR2 FYNNEI come from the germline V gene. V trimming: 3 bases; J trimming: 3 bases; junction bases outside the gene matches: 6.

The V call is TRBV9, the J call TRBJ1-2, with D uncertain. The CDR3 has 14 amino acids. Germline loops: CDR1 SGDLS, CDR2 YYNGEE. With 0 bases removed from V and 10 bases from J, the gap between germline ends came to 16 bases. CDR3 sequence (DNA): TGTGCCAGCAGCGTAGGGCAAGTTAGTCTCGACTACACCTTC. This codes for CASSVGQVSLDYTF.

The chain's CDR3 is CASSNKRRSYNEQFF. CDR3 nucleotides: TGTGCCAGTAGTAACAAACGGCGCTCCTACAATGAGCAGTTCTTC. The genes are TRBV19 and TRBJ2-1; D not certain. The germline CDR1 and CDR2 sequences are LNHDA and SQIVND (reference sequence). CDR3 length: 15 amino acids. The V end lost 4 bases, the J end lost 0 bases, and 10 bases lay between the germline ends.

This rearrangement joins TRBV5-1 to TRBJ2-5; a weak D match, TRBD1 (6 bases). The better agreement between TRBJ2-7 and the DNA end casts doubt on the J call. This CDR3 has 14 residues. CDR1 SGHRS and CDR2 YFSETQ come from the germline V gene. The CDR3 region is CASSLGGRRYEQYF. As DNA, the CDR3 is TGCGCCAGCAGCTTGGGGGGGCGGAGATACGAGCAGTACTTC.

The chain links TRBV29-1 to TRBJ2-1, with 7 nucleotides matching TRBD1. This CDR3 comprises 16 residues. The V gene's germline CDR1 is SQVTM and CDR2 ANQGSEA. The trim removed 3 bases at V and 4 bases at J, leaving 12 bases unmatched. The chain's CDR3 is CSVDGTATPGYNEQFF. CDR3 nucleotides: TGCAGCGTTGATGGGACAGCTACACCAGGGTACAATGAGCAGTTCTTC.